This TCR beta chain was obtained from a study of T cells in Graves' hyperthyroidism and ophthalmopathy. V gave up 5 bases and J gave up 4 bases, with 21 bases separating them. The germline V gene has CDR1 SGHNT and CDR2 YYREEE (reference sequence). There are 16 residues in the CDR3. Template material for amplifying TCR beta CDR3 regions consisted of RNA transcripts. HTBI primers were employed in a first-round RT-PCR of the TCR CDR3. TCRdb fed the multiplex PCR reads into MiXCR, producing one record per CDR3 protein. Of approximately 630,000 distinct CDR3 sequences detected, 15% to 20% appear once; the ten largest clones hold about 3.8%.

This sequence was found in a woman aged 25 to 39 with Graves' hyperthyroidism. This chain connects TRBV5-4 to TRBJ1-1; D might be TRBD1 (5 bases). The sequenced sample was blood. The CDR3 sequence is CASRLSTGQEGTEAFF. In DNA form, the CDR3 reads TGTGCCAGCAGACTTTCCACAGGCCAGGAAGGCACTGAAGCTTTCTTT.